These 8 T cell receptor beta chains share one sample of origin, sequenced in a study of shared clonotypes between healthy human individuals. Assay used: immunoSEQ multiplex PCR; TCRdb lists only in-frame clones, some missing. Of about 560,000 clones listed, 70% to 80% are singletons. The sequenced sample consisted of PBMCs. These receptors were collected from a woman in her forties in good health. Some clones in this sample may be carry-over from other donors' samples.

This chain links TRBV7-8 with TRBJ2-5; possible D gene TRBD2, 6 bases. Trimming took off 3 bases at V and 5 bases at J, with 10 bases between the two ends. There are 13 residues in the CDR3. The V gene's germline CDR1 is SGHVS and CDR2 FQNEAQ. The CDR3 DNA sequence: TGTGCCAGCAGCTTTGATCGGGGGGAGACCCAGTACTTC. Protein product: CASSFDRGETQYF.

The chain links TRBV7-9 to TRBJ1-2; D remains ambiguous. Trimming took off 2 bases at V and 3 bases at J, with 4 bases between the two ends. The germline V gene has CDR1 SEHNR and CDR2 FQNEAQ (reference sequence). The CDR3 length is 12 residues. DNA of the CDR3: TGTGCCAGCAGCTTATCTCACTATGGCTACACCTTC. Amino acids: CASSLSHYGYTF.

The chain links TRBV30 to TRBJ1-6, with D possibly being TRBD1 (5 bases). The germline V and J ends were trimmed by 5 bases and 10 bases, with 12 bases remaining between them. Germline V gene lookup returns CDR1 GTSNPN and CDR2 SVGIG (reference sequence). CDR3 length equals 12 residues. This chain's CDR3 is CAWARRESPLHF. As DNA, the CDR3 is TGTGCCTGGGCGCGCAGGGAATCACCCCTCCACTTT.

This chain uses TRBV9 with TRBJ2-1, with 8 bases identical to TRBD1. Trimming took 2 bases from V and 5 from J; bases not matched to a gene: 0. CDR1 is SGDLS and CDR2 is YYNGEE in the germline V gene. The CDR3 sequence is 13 residues long. CDR3 amino acids: CASSVGQDNEQFF. The CDR3 DNA sequence: TGTGCCAGCAGCGTGGGACAGGACAATGAGCAGTTCTTC. The entire variable domain, with the rest obtained from reference TRBV9 and TRBJ2-1, is as follows: DSGVTQTPKHLITATGQRVTLRCSPRSGDLSVYWYQQSLDQGLQFLIQYYNGEERAKGNILERFSAQQFPDLHSELNLSSLELGDSALYFCASSVGQDNEQFFGPGTRLTVL.

This sequence joins TRBV18 and TRBJ2-2, with D perhaps assigned TRBD1 or TRBD2 (7 bases each). The CDR3 extends over 15 amino acids. Germline lookup yields CDR1 KGHSH and CDR2 LQKENI. Trimming removed 3 bases from V and 7 bases from J, with 15 bases in between. CDR3 coding DNA: TGTGCCAGCTCACCCCCGGCCAGGGGGGGCGGGGAGCTGTTTTTT. This translates into CASSPPARGGGELFF.

This rearrangement joins TRBV11-3 to TRBJ2-3; D not certain. Germline V gene sequence: CDR1 SGHNT, CDR2 YENEEA. The V end was cut by 1 base, the J end by 4 bases, with 6 bases between. The CDR3 sequence is 13 residues long. The CDR3 nucleotides read TGTGCCAGCAGCTTAGTGCTAGCAGATACGCAGTATTTT. It is translated as CASSLVLADTQYF.

The chain carries TRBV7-8 and TRBJ1-1; D is ambiguous. Trimming removed 0 bases from V and 2 bases from J, with 10 bases in between. The CDR3 extends over 15 amino acids. The germline gives CDR1 SGHVS, CDR2 FQNEAQ. The CDR3 sequence is CASSLAGLSNTEAFF. DNA of the CDR3: TGTGCCAGCAGCTTAGCAGGACTGAGTAACACTGAAGCTTTCTTT.

This chain joins TRBV6-5 and TRBJ2-7; TRBD2 is a possible D gene (5 bases). CDR1 MNHEY and CDR2 SVGAGI come from the germline V gene. The CDR3 consists of 11 residues. Trimming pared 5 bases from V and 7 bases from J, leaving 9 bases between. Here the CDR3 reads CASSQTGEQYF. CDR3 nucleotide sequence: TGTGCCAGCAGTCAAACGGGGGAGCAGTACTTC.